The 15 T cell receptor beta chains listed next were all sequenced from one sample in a study of T cell repertoires in cytomegalovirus infection. Each CDR3 protein gets one entry after TCRdb re-called the reads with MiXCR. In the table there are around 450,000 distinct CDR3 sequences, approximately 33% of which are singletons. Sequenced input: PBMCs. The receptor source for this set is a human donor in good health (CMV status not recorded). Some clones in this sample may be carry-over from other donors' samples.

This chain links TRBV6-6 with TRBJ2-2; D is unresolved. The CDR3 totals 15 residues. In germline, CDR1 is MNHNY, CDR2 SVGAGI (reference sequence). V was cut by 2 bases and J by 0 bases, with 7 bases left in between. The CDR3, as DNA: TGTGCCAGCAGTTACGTGTCTCCGAACACCGGGGAGCTGTTTTTT. It translates to CASSYVSPNTGELFF.

This clonotype showed up just a few times. The chain is built from TRBV7-9 and TRBJ1-1, with a tentative D call TRBD1 (5 bases). The CDR3 contains 15 residues. V shed 5 bases and J shed 0 bases, with 13 bases lying between them. CDR1 and CDR2 from the germline V gene are SEHNR and FQNEAQ (reference sequence). The CDR3 DNA sequence: TGTGCCAGCAGCCCACCGGGGCTCTTGAACACTGAAGCTTTCTTT. It codes for CASSPPGLLNTEAFF.

The gene calls are TRBV6-4 and TRBJ2-1, with TRBD2 identical over 8 bases. This CDR3 comprises 15 residues. The germline V gene encodes CDR1 MRHNA and CDR2 SNTAGT. Trimming removed 5 bases from V and 2 bases from J; junction bases left unmatched: 5. The CDR3 DNA is TGTGCCAGCAGTCAAGCGGGGGAGGCCTACAATGAGCAGTTCTTC. Translating it yields CASSQAGEAYNEQFF.

Note on this clonotype: The CDR3 ends on some other residue instead of the conserved phenylalanine or tryptophan, so this is likely a read error. The DNA is left out, because the CDR3 cannot be placed on it with certainty; the CDR3 is given as TCRdb lists it. V and J are TRBV19 and TRBJ2-5; the table's D call, TRBD1, has no DNA check behind it. The CDR3 extends over 13 residues, inclusive of both ends. CDR1 is LNHDA, CDR2 SQIVND, per germline (reference sequence). CDR3 in amino acids: CASSGQGDSPLQS.

The chain is built from TRBV6-6 and TRBJ1-6; D perhaps matches TRBD1 (6 bases). The CDR3 is made up of 13 amino acids. V dropped 6 bases and J dropped 15 bases, with 18 bases sitting between them. Germline V gene sequence: CDR1 MNHNY, CDR2 SVGAGI (reference sequence). The CDR3 loop reads CASSMDTLRGLHF. CDR3 bases: TGTGCCAGCAGCATGGACACCCTCAGGGGCCTCCACTTT.

The rearrangement links TRBV7-2 to TRBJ2-2; a weak D match, TRBD1 (6 bases). V was pared by 4 bases and J by 6 bases, with 15 bases between. Per the germline V gene, CDR1 is SGHTA and CDR2 is FQGNSA. The CDR3 runs to 15 residues. CDR3 residues: CASSWGLLTAGELFF. The CDR3 nucleotides read TGTGCCAGCAGCTGGGGGCTACTTACGGCCGGGGAGCTGTTTTTT.

The chain couples TRBV20-1 to TRBJ2-7; TRBD1 agrees at 9 bases. In germline, CDR1 is DFQATT, CDR2 SNEGSKA (reference sequence). This CDR3 region has 13 residues. J was trimmed by 3 bases and V by 4 bases; bases with no gene match: 4. The CDR3 protein is CSAKEDRGYEQYF. The CDR3 DNA reads TGCAGTGCTAAAGAGGACAGGGGCTACGAGCAGTACTTC.

V usage is TRBV6-6 and J usage is TRBJ2-2; 11 nucleotides match TRBD2. The germline V gene encodes CDR1 MNHNY and CDR2 SVGAGI (reference sequence). The CDR3 is 17 amino acids. V lost 10 bases, J lost 0 bases, and 10 bases stayed unmatched. CDR3 in DNA: TGTGCCATCAGGGCTAGCGGGGGGACAACGAACACCGGGGAGCTGTTTTTT. Translation gives CAIRASGGTTNTGELFF.

The chain recombines TRBV2 with TRBJ2-7; D perhaps matches TRBD2 (6 bases). This CDR3 has 14 residues. Per germline, CDR1 SNHLY and CDR2 FYNNEI. Trimming cost V 8 bases and J 1 base, with 15 bases left between them. As DNA, the CDR3 is TGTGCCAGCCGGGCCGGGAGACTTTCCTACGAGCAGTACTTC. It is translated as CASRAGRLSYEQYF.

The chain joins TRBV19 to TRBJ2-3, with 11 bases that match TRBD2. Germline CDR1 and CDR2: LNHDA and SQIVND (reference sequence). The CDR3 runs 17 residues. J was trimmed by 2 bases and V by 9 bases; bases with no gene match: 13. CDR3 nucleotide sequence: TGTGCCAGCAACTCGCCGGTAGCGGGGGGGATCACAGATACGCAGTATTTT. It specifies CASNSPVAGGITDTQYF.

This clonotype was counted a few times. This chain links TRBV6-2 or TRBV6-3 with TRBJ2-7; D is tentatively TRBD1 or TRBD2 (5 bases each). The CDR3 runs to 11 residues. V was shortened by 4 bases and J by 6 bases, with 7 bases between the two germline ends. The germline gives CDR1 MNHEY, CDR2 SVGEGT. The CDR3 DNA reads as TGTGCCAGCAGTTCAGGGACCGAGCAGTACTTC. Translating gives CASSSGTEQYF.

The chain employs TRBV12-3 or TRBV12-4 and TRBJ1-1; TRBD1 might be the D (5 bases). The germline V and J ends were trimmed by 8 bases and 0 bases, with 16 bases remaining between them. This CDR3 contains 15 residues. CDR3 residues: CASCPTGVMNTEAFF. The CDR3 bases are TGTGCCAGCTGTCCTACAGGTGTTATGAACACTGAAGCTTTCTTT.

This clonotype was detected only a few times. V gene TRBV14 combines with J gene TRBJ1-3, with no clear D. From germline, CDR1 is SGHDN and CDR2 FVKESK. V was pared by 2 bases and J by 10 bases, with 18 bases between. This CDR3 comprises 15 residues. In nucleotides, the CDR3 is TGTGCCAGCAGCCAATCGAACCTCCCCTCCAGAACCATATATTTT. It yields the protein CASSQSNLPSRTIYF.

This clonotype was counted ten times or more. The CDR3 DNA follows: TGTGCCAGCAGCAATCGACAGGGGGCTTACGAGCAGTACTTC. Protein sequence: CASSNRQGAYEQYF. This rearrangement joins TRBV7-8 to TRBJ2-7; 10 bases match TRBD1. Germline values: CDR1 SGHVS, CDR2 FQNEAQ. The V gene end was trimmed by 5 bases and the J gene end by 4 bases; junction bases not matched to a gene: 5. The CDR3 is made up of 14 amino acids.

This clonotype was detected ten times or more. V usage is TRBV7-3 and J usage is TRBJ2-7; D ambiguous. The CDR3 is made up of 10 amino acids. Germline V gene sequence: CDR1 SGHTA, CDR2 FQGTGA. The chain's CDR3 is CARLIYEQYF. In nucleotides, the CDR3 is TGTGCAAGACTCATATACGAGCAGTACTTC. The whole variable domain, filled in from reference TRBV7-3 and TRBJ2-7, reads GAGVSQTPSNKVTEKGKYVELRCDPISGHTALYWYRQSLGQGPEFLIYFQGTGAADDSGLPNDRFFAVRPEGSVSTLKIQRTERGDSAVYLCARLIYEQYFGPGTRLTVT.